The rows below give T cell receptor beta chains drawn from one sample of a study of T cell changes during pregnancy in multiple sclerosis. The protocol was immunoSEQ multiplex PCR, while the TCRdb copy is restricted to in-frame clones and leaves out a portion. The data hold 50,000 to 65,000 clones, with roughly 92% observed a single time. The specimen was CD8+ T cells from peripheral blood mononuclear cells, collected in the second trimester of pregnancy. The receptors come from a female donor with multiple sclerosis, enrolled in a pregnancy study. Each CDR3 is given with its conserved first and last residue. Fields, in order: clone size, D gene, J gene, V gene, CDR3 protein, CDR3 DNA. D genes are given only for firm matches. Clone size is given for some rows only: seen once, a few or many times, or a class if the clone is expanded.

clone_size: once; d_call: TRBD2; j_call: TRBJ2-1; v_call: TRBV19; cdr3_aa: CASSIPGGYNEQFF; cdr3_nt: TGTGCCAGTAGTATACCGGGAGGCTACAATGAGCAGTTCTTC
clone_size: .; d_call: TRBD1; j_call: TRBJ2-2; v_call: TRBV30; cdr3_aa: CAWSGLGTGVTGELFF; cdr3_nt: TGTGCCTGGAGCGGCCTCGGGACAGGGGTAACCGGGGAGCTGTTTTTT
clone_size: .; d_call: .; j_call: TRBJ1-1; v_call: TRBV29-1; cdr3_aa: CSVFGVEAFF; cdr3_nt: TGCAGCGTTTTCGGGGTCGAAGCTTTCTTT
clone_size: .; d_call: .; j_call: TRBJ1-1; v_call: TRBV28; cdr3_aa: CASSLPAPTQDTEAFF; cdr3_nt: TGTGCCAGCAGTCTCCCAGCTCCGACCCAGGACACTGAAGCTTTCTTT
clone_size: .; d_call: .; j_call: TRBJ2-2; v_call: TRBV7-9; cdr3_aa: CASSPWTLGAGELFF; cdr3_nt: TGTGCCAGCAGCCCTTGGACACTTGGGGCCGGGGAGCTGTTTTTT
clone_size: .; d_call: .; j_call: TRBJ2-1; v_call: TRBV27; cdr3_aa: CASSLQESLGSYNEQFF; cdr3_nt: TGTGCCAGCAGTTTACAAGAGAGTCTAGGCTCCTACAATGAGCAGTTCTTC
clone_size: .; d_call: .; j_call: TRBJ2-2; v_call: TRBV5-1; cdr3_aa: CASSLVEGVSSNTGELFF; cdr3_nt: TGCGCCAGCAGCTTGGTCGAGGGGGTTTCCTCGAACACCGGGGAGCTGTTTTTT
clone_size: .; d_call: .; j_call: TRBJ1-1; v_call: TRBV6-1; cdr3_aa: CASSEGVEAFF; cdr3_nt: TGTGCCAGCAGTGAAGGAGTTGAAGCTTTCTTT
clone_size: .; d_call: .; j_call: TRBJ2-7; v_call: TRBV5-6; cdr3_aa: CASSLGRAYEQYF; cdr3_nt: TGTGCCAGCAGTTTGGGCAGGGCCTACGAGCAGTACTTC
clone_size: .; d_call: TRBD1; j_call: TRBJ2-7; v_call: TRBV19; cdr3_aa: CASSPARGYEQYF; cdr3_nt: TGTGCCAGTTCTCCAGCCAGGGGGTACGAGCAGTACTTC
clone_size: .; d_call: TRBD2; j_call: TRBJ2-2; v_call: TRBV9; cdr3_aa: CASSVGGTSGSNTGELFF; cdr3_nt: TGTGCCAGCAGCGTAGGAGGGACTAGCGGGTCAAACACCGGGGAGCTGTTTTTT
clone_size: .; d_call: TRBD2; j_call: TRBJ2-1; v_call: TRBV7-8; cdr3_aa: CASSLAGQAGGPVEQFF; cdr3_nt: TGTGCCAGCAGCTTAGCCGGGCAAGCGGGAGGGCCGGTTGAGCAGTTCTTC
clone_size: few; d_call: .; j_call: TRBJ1-2; v_call: TRBV30; cdr3_aa: CAWSVAGDGYTF; cdr3_nt: TGTGCCTGGAGTGTCGCAGGGGATGGCTACACCTTC
clone_size: .; d_call: .; j_call: TRBJ1-2; v_call: TRBV5-1; cdr3_aa: CASSLTGSNYGYTF; cdr3_nt: TGCGCCAGCAGCTTGACGGGTTCTAACTATGGCTACACCTTC
clone_size: few; d_call: TRBD2; j_call: TRBJ2-7; v_call: TRBV4-1; cdr3_aa: CASSQAYGLGYSYEQYF; cdr3_nt: TGCGCCAGCAGCCAAGCCTATGGACTAGGCTACTCCTACGAGCAGTACTTC
clone_size: .; d_call: .; j_call: TRBJ2-7; v_call: TRBV10-3; cdr3_aa: CAIGIVQGGYEQYF; cdr3_nt: TGTGCCATCGGGATTGTCCAGGGGGGATACGAGCAGTACTTC
clone_size: .; d_call: .; j_call: TRBJ2-7; v_call: TRBV28; cdr3_aa: CASSDGREVHEQYF; cdr3_nt: TGTGCCAGCAGTGATGGCAGGGAGGTCCACGAGCAGTACTTC
clone_size: .; d_call: .; j_call: TRBJ2-1; v_call: TRBV7-8; cdr3_aa: CASSGTWTAYNEQFF; cdr3_nt: TGTGCCAGCAGCGGCACATGGACAGCCTACAATGAGCAGTTCTTC
clone_size: once; d_call: TRBD2; j_call: TRBJ2-7; v_call: TRBV7-6; cdr3_aa: CASSPAGGFYEQYF; cdr3_nt: TGTGCCAGCAGCCCAGCGGGAGGGTTCTACGAGCAGTACTTC
clone_size: .; d_call: .; j_call: TRBJ2-1; v_call: TRBV19; cdr3_aa: CASSLTDNEQFF; cdr3_nt: TGTGCCAGTAGTCTAACTGACAATGAGCAGTTCTTC
clone_size: .; d_call: TRBD2; j_call: TRBJ2-1; v_call: TRBV4-2; cdr3_aa: CASSHEGLAGYNEQFF; cdr3_nt: TGTGCCAGCAGCCATGAGGGACTAGCGGGGTACAATGAGCAGTTCTTC
clone_size: .; d_call: TRBD1; j_call: TRBJ1-5; v_call: TRBV28; cdr3_aa: CASSHPYITGDNQPQHF; cdr3_nt: TGTGCCAGCAGTCACCCCTACATCACAGGGGACAATCAGCCCCAGCATTTT
clone_size: once; d_call: .; j_call: TRBJ2-7; v_call: TRBV5-6; cdr3_aa: CASSLGGLLEQYF; cdr3_nt: TGTGCCAGCAGCTTGGGGGGGCTTTTGGAGCAGTACTTC
clone_size: .; d_call: .; j_call: TRBJ2-7; v_call: TRBV2; cdr3_aa: CASIGGMGEQYF; cdr3_nt: TGTGCCAGCATCGGGGGTATGGGCGAGCAGTACTTC
clone_size: .; d_call: TRBD1; j_call: TRBJ2-2; v_call: TRBV5-1; cdr3_aa: CASSSRTGGTGELFF; cdr3_nt: TGCGCCAGCAGCTCGCGGACAGGGGGGACCGGGGAGCTGTTTTTT
clone_size: .; d_call: .; j_call: TRBJ2-6; v_call: TRBV2; cdr3_aa: CASSDPTSGSLSGANVLTF; cdr3_nt: TGTGCCAGCAGTGACCCCACTTCGGGGTCCCTCTCTGGGGCCAACGTCCTGACTTTC
clone_size: .; d_call: TRBD2; j_call: TRBJ2-3; v_call: TRBV27; cdr3_aa: CASSWEGTTDTQYF; cdr3_nt: TGTGCCAGCAGTTGGGAGGGGACCACAGATACGCAGTATTTT
clone_size: .; d_call: TRBD2; j_call: TRBJ2-5; v_call: TRBV7-6; cdr3_aa: CASSFRSGGSQETQYF; cdr3_nt: TGTGCCAGCAGCTTTAGGTCGGGCGGGAGTCAAGAGACCCAGTACTTC
clone_size: .; d_call: .; j_call: TRBJ1-1; v_call: TRBV6-5; cdr3_aa: CASSLPGEAFF; cdr3_nt: TGTGCCAGCAGTTTACCGGGAGAAGCTTTCTTT
clone_size: .; d_call: TRBD2; j_call: TRBJ2-1; v_call: TRBV19; cdr3_aa: CATRGWASGDYNEQFF; cdr3_nt: TGTGCCACCAGAGGGTGGGCTAGCGGGGACTACAATGAGCAGTTCTTC
clone_size: .; d_call: TRBD1; j_call: TRBJ2-3; v_call: TRBV2; cdr3_aa: CAGGTGTLSTDTQYF; cdr3_nt: TGTGCCGGTGGGACAGGGACTCTTAGCACAGATACGCAGTATTTT
clone_size: .; d_call: .; j_call: TRBJ1-5; v_call: TRBV28; cdr3_aa: CASVQRGSYSNQPQHF; cdr3_nt: TGTGCCAGCGTTCAGAGAGGCAGTTATAGCAATCAGCCCCAGCATTTT
clone_size: .; d_call: .; j_call: TRBJ2-1; v_call: TRBV5-1; cdr3_aa: CASSLRSGTISNEQFF; cdr3_nt: TGCGCCAGCAGCTTGAGATCGGGAACCATCTCCAATGAGCAGTTCTTC
clone_size: .; d_call: TRBD2; j_call: TRBJ2-3; v_call: TRBV4-1; cdr3_aa: CASSPMGGLADTQYF; cdr3_nt: TGCGCCAGCAGCCCGATGGGGGGACTAGCAGATACGCAGTATTTT
clone_size: .; d_call: TRBD2; j_call: TRBJ2-3; v_call: TRBV7-6; cdr3_aa: CASSPGSGMDTQYF; cdr3_nt: TGTGCCAGCAGCCCCGGTAGCGGGATGGATACGCAGTATTTT
clone_size: .; d_call: TRBD1; j_call: TRBJ2-1; v_call: TRBV5-4; cdr3_aa: CASSFVGQDYNEQFF; cdr3_nt: TGTGCCAGCAGCTTCGTGGGACAGGATTACAATGAGCAGTTCTTC
clone_size: .; d_call: .; j_call: TRBJ1-4; v_call: TRBV19; cdr3_aa: CASSGGNEKLFF; cdr3_nt: TGTGCCAGTAGCGGCGGTAATGAAAAACTGTTTTTT
clone_size: once; d_call: .; j_call: TRBJ2-2; v_call: TRBV11-1; cdr3_aa: CASSPDWRHTGELFF; cdr3_nt: TGTGCCAGCAGCCCTGACTGGCGTCACACCGGGGAGCTGTTTTTT
clone_size: .; d_call: TRBD1; j_call: TRBJ1-4; v_call: TRBV7-6; cdr3_aa: CASSRGTRGQANEKLFF; cdr3_nt: TGTGCCAGCAGCCGCGGAACCAGGGGGCAGGCTAATGAAAAACTGTTTTTT
clone_size: .; d_call: .; j_call: TRBJ2-7; v_call: TRBV7-6; cdr3_aa: CASSLAGDTHEQYF; cdr3_nt: TGTGCCAGCAGCTTAGCGGGAGACACCCACGAGCAGTACTTC
clone_size: .; d_call: .; j_call: TRBJ1-1; v_call: TRBV27; cdr3_aa: CASSSLAAPEAFF; cdr3_nt: TGTGCCAGCAGTAGTTTAGCGGCTCCTGAAGCTTTCTTT
clone_size: .; d_call: TRBD2; j_call: TRBJ2-7; v_call: TRBV11-2; cdr3_aa: CASSWNLAETAYEQYF; cdr3_nt: TGTGCCAGCAGCTGGAACCTAGCGGAGACTGCCTACGAGCAGTACTTC